These T cell receptor beta chains were read from a single sample in a study of T cell repertoires in cytomegalovirus infection. Their antigens are not known. TCRdb re-derived calls from the reads in MiXCR, one entry per CDR3 protein. Of roughly 340,000 distinct CDR3 sequences listed, roughly 29% are singletons. This sample comprised cultured PBMCs, obtained from culture after CMV antigen stimulation. The source is a human donor in good health (CMV status not recorded). Some clones in this sample may be carry-over from other donors' samples. CDR3s include the opening cysteine and the closing phenylalanine or tryptophan. A D gene is named only where the DNA matches it firmly. Clone sizes are given selectively: once, few, many, or a class where the clone is expanded.

j_call clone_size v_call d_call cdr3_nt cdr3_aa
TRBJ2-5 once TRBV18 NA TGTGCCAGCTCACCGAACTACCAAGAGACCCAGTACTTC CASSPNYQETQYF
TRBJ1-5 few TRBV19 NA TGTGCCAGTAGTGTTCCGGGAAGCAATCAGCCCCAGCATTTT CASSVPGSNQPQHF
TRBJ2-7 once TRBV7-6 TRBD1 TGTGCCAGCAGCGCCCCGGACAGGGAAGAGCAGTACTTC CASSAPDREEQYF
TRBJ2-1 NA TRBV6-6 NA TGTGCCAGCAGACACCGGGATTCTCATAAGAATGAGCAGTTCTTC CASRHRDSHKNEQFF
TRBJ2-1 few TRBV12-3/TRBV12-4 NA TGTGCCAGCAGTTTCCTAGCTGCCTACAATGAGCAGTTCTTC CASSFLAAYNEQFF
TRBJ1-3 many TRBV7-2 NA TGTGCCAGCACCTCGGCCACAGGATACACCATATATTTT CASTSATGYTIYF
TRBJ1-3 NA TRBV7-2 TRBD1 TGTGCCAGCAGCCTCTATCCGACAGGGGGAAACACCATATATTTT CASSLYPTGGNTIYF
TRBJ2-3 NA TRBV24-1 NA TGTGCCACCAGTGACCTGAAGGGCCCCGAAGGGACAGATACGCAGTATTTT CATSDLKGPEGTDTQYF
TRBJ2-1 few TRBV11-1 NA TGTGCCAGCAGCCCCGGCGTGCTACACCGTACCTACAATGAGCAGTTCTTC CASSPGVLHRTYNEQFF
TRBJ1-6 NA TRBV5-6 TRBD1 TGTGCCAGCAGCTCCGACAGTGAGGGGGCGACCTATAATTCACCCCTCCACTTT CASSSDSEGATYNSPLHF
TRBJ1-1 NA TRBV20-1 NA TGCAGTGCTAGAGAGACGAGAAGAGGGGGAGCTTTCTTT CSARETRRGGAFF
TRBJ1-1 NA TRBV12-5 NA TGTGCTAGTGGTTTGGGTGGGTACACTGAAGCTTTCTTT CASGLGGYTEAFF
TRBJ2-5 NA TRBV5-4 NA TGTGCCAGCGGACCCTGGAGCCAAGAGACCCAGTACTTC CASGPWSQETQYF
TRBJ1-2 many TRBV7-2 NA TGTGCCAGCAGCTTAGTTGGCACCTGGGGGACTAACTATGGCTACACCTTC CASSLVGTWGTNYGYTF
TRBJ1-1 few TRBV25-1 NA TGTGCCAGCAGTGAATATGGGCCTGAGGCTTTCTTT CASSEYGPEAFF
TRBJ1-1 NA TRBV11-1 NA TGTGCCAGCAGCTCCCAGGGTAGAGCTTTCTTT CASSSQGRAFF
TRBJ2-7 few TRBV11-2 NA TGTGCCAGCAGCTCGGGTCTGCCGGGGCCCTACGAGCAGTACTTC CASSSGLPGPYEQYF
TRBJ1-5 NA TRBV27 NA TGTGCCAGCAGTTATACCGGGTTGAGCAATCAGCCCCAGCATTTT CASSYTGLSNQPQHF
TRBJ2-1 NA TRBV7-3 TRBD1 TGTGCCAGCAGCTTAGCCACAGGGGGTACCTACAATGAGCAGTTCTTC CASSLATGGTYNEQFF
TRBJ2-5 few TRBV7-2 TRBD2 TGTGCCAGCAGCCCCCGGGGGGGACCTCAAGAGACCCAGTACTTC CASSPRGGPQETQYF
TRBJ2-3 many TRBV7-2 NA TGTGCCAGCAGCTTAGCCGACCCCCTGGACATTTACACAGATACGCAGTATTTT CASSLADPLDIYTDTQYF
TRBJ2-1 few TRBV12-3/TRBV12-4 NA TGTGCCAGCAGTTTAGAGAACTCCTACAATGAGCAGTTCTTC CASSLENSYNEQFF
TRBJ2-1 NA TRBV7-8 TRBD2 TGTGCCAGCAGCTTTTCTAGCGGGACCTACAATGAGCAGTTCTTC CASSFSSGTYNEQFF
TRBJ2-7 NA TRBV11-1 NA TGTGCCAGCAGCTTAGGGTTGGGATCAGACGAGCAGTACTTC CASSLGLGSDEQYF
TRBJ2-2 few TRBV19 NA TGTGCCAGCAAGGAGGCGGCGCGGGTCACCGGGGAGCTGTTTTTT CASKEAARVTGELFF
TRBJ1-1 once TRBV11-2 NA TGTGCCAGCAGCTTGGAGGGGTTCGGGGTAGCTGAAGCTTTCTTT CASSLEGFGVAEAFF
TRBJ2-1 NA TRBV20-1 TRBD2 TGCAGTGCTACCCAGACTAGCGAGTACAATGAGCAGTTCTTC CSATQTSEYNEQFF
TRBJ2-3 NA TRBV20-1 NA TGCAGTGCATTCTGGCCTAGGGGCGCAGATACGCAGTATTTT CSAFWPRGADTQYF
TRBJ1-2 NA TRBV28 TRBD1 TGTGCCAGCAGTCCTCCCAGCGGACAGGGAGGCGAGAGATTC CASSPPSGQGGERF
TRBJ1-2 NA TRBV29-1 NA TGCAGCGCTCGGACAGCCTCGGACTATGGCTACACCTTC CSARTASDYGYTF
TRBJ2-3 few TRBV7-6 NA TGTGCCAGCAGCTTATTGGGGGCAGGGGAGGTAGATACGCAGTATTTT CASSLLGAGEVDTQYF
TRBJ1-1 once TRBV5-4 NA TGTGCCAGCAGGAACGTTAACACTGAAGCTTTCTTT CASRNVNTEAFF
TRBJ2-3 NA TRBV7-9 NA TGTGCCAGCGAGGTCACAGATACGCAGTATTTT CASEVTDTQYF
TRBJ1-3 NA TRBV10-1 NA TGCGCCAGCAGTGAGAGCGGAGGGTCTGGAAACACCATATATTTC CASSESGGSGNTIYF
TRBJ1-1 NA TRBV7-9 NA TGTGCCAGCAGCTCCGCGGCGGACAGTAACACTGAAGCTTTCTTT CASSSAADSNTEAFF
TRBJ2-3 NA TRBV9 TRBD2 TGTGCCAGCAGCGGAGACGGCGGGGGGCCTACAGATACGCAGTATTTT CASSGDGGGPTDTQYF
TRBJ1-1 many TRBV7-9 NA TGTGCCAGCGTGGTGACGACGGTGAACACTGAAGCTTTCTTT CASVVTTVNTEAFF
TRBJ2-1 few TRBV7-2 NA TGTGCCAGCAGCTTAGGGGGTTTCGATGAGCAGTTCTTC CASSLGGFDEQFF
TRBJ2-3 few TRBV20-1 NA TGCAGTGCTACTGGGCCTAGCACAGATACGCAGTATTTT CSATGPSTDTQYF
TRBJ2-3 NA TRBV6-1 NA TGTGCCAGCAGTGAAGCGCGCTATACGCAGTATTTT CASSEARYTQYF
TRBJ2-7 few TRBV7-2 TRBD2 TGTGCCAGCAGCTCGCGTAGTCTAGCGGCCTACGAGCAGTACTTC CASSSRSLAAYEQYF
TRBJ1-2 NA TRBV14 NA TGTGCCAGCAGCCAAGATGTACCCACCTATGGCTACACCTTC CASSQDVPTYGYTF
TRBJ2-5 NA TRBV25-1 TRBD2 TGTGCCGCCGGGGGGGGCGCAGGTCGAGAGACCCAGTACTTC CAAGGGAGRETQYF
TRBJ1-2 NA TRBV25-1 TRBD1 TGTGCCAGCAGCCCTACGGACAGGGGCTATGGCTACACCTTC CASSPTDRGYGYTF
TRBJ2-5 NA TRBV19 NA TGTGCCAGTAGTATCAGCGGACAACCGTTAGAGACCCAGTACTTC CASSISGQPLETQYF
TRBJ2-7 many TRBV6-2/TRBV6-3 NA TGTGCCAGCAGTTACTCCACTAGGCTGCTTTCTTGGAAGCAGTACTTC CASSYSTRLLSWKQYF
TRBJ2-1 NA TRBV10-3 TRBD2 TGTGCCATCAGTGAGCCCAGCGGGAACAATGAGCAGTTCTTC CAISEPSGNNEQFF
TRBJ1-2 NA TRBV6-1 NA TGTGCCAGCACCCAGGGCTGGTATGGCTACACCTTC CASTQGWYGYTF
TRBJ2-5 NA TRBV2 NA TGTGCCAGCAGGGGGGGCAGCGCAGAGACCCAGTACTTC CASRGGSAETQYF
TRBJ2-7 many TRBV13 NA TGTGCCAGCAGCTACCGGGACGGGACCTACGAGCAGTACTTC CASSYRDGTYEQYF